This entry describes one T cell receptor beta chain. The antigen is unknown. This specimen belongs to a study of CD8 T cells in ankylosing spondylitis. Findings of the study overall: Within matched ankylosing spondylitis synovial fluid, disease-linked clones were reportedly significantly enriched. The authors found the disease-linked clones to be CD8+ and relatively rare in peripheral blood. A TCR beta motif of roughly eight highly homologous variants seemed to mark ankylosing spondylitis blood.

J gave up 2 bases and V 3 bases, and 5 bases lay outside the gene matches. The CDR3 extends over 15 amino acids. Using quantitative 5'-RACE with molecular barcodes, the authors made TCR beta libraries. TCRdb recomputed calls from the 5' RACE reads with MiXCR, one row per CDR3 protein. The sample includes hundreds of thousands of distinct CDR3 sequences, more than 20% of them seen just once. The source material was blood, either unsorted or a sorted T cell fraction (not recorded which). The receptor was derived from a male donor with ankylosing spondylitis or in good health (not recorded which). The chain uses TRBV12-3 or TRBV12-4 and TRBJ2-3, with TRBD1 matching 7 bases. The CDR3 spells CASSFGTATTDTQYF. CDR3 DNA sequence: TGTGCCAGCAGTTTCGGGACAGCCACCACAGATACGCAGTATTTT.